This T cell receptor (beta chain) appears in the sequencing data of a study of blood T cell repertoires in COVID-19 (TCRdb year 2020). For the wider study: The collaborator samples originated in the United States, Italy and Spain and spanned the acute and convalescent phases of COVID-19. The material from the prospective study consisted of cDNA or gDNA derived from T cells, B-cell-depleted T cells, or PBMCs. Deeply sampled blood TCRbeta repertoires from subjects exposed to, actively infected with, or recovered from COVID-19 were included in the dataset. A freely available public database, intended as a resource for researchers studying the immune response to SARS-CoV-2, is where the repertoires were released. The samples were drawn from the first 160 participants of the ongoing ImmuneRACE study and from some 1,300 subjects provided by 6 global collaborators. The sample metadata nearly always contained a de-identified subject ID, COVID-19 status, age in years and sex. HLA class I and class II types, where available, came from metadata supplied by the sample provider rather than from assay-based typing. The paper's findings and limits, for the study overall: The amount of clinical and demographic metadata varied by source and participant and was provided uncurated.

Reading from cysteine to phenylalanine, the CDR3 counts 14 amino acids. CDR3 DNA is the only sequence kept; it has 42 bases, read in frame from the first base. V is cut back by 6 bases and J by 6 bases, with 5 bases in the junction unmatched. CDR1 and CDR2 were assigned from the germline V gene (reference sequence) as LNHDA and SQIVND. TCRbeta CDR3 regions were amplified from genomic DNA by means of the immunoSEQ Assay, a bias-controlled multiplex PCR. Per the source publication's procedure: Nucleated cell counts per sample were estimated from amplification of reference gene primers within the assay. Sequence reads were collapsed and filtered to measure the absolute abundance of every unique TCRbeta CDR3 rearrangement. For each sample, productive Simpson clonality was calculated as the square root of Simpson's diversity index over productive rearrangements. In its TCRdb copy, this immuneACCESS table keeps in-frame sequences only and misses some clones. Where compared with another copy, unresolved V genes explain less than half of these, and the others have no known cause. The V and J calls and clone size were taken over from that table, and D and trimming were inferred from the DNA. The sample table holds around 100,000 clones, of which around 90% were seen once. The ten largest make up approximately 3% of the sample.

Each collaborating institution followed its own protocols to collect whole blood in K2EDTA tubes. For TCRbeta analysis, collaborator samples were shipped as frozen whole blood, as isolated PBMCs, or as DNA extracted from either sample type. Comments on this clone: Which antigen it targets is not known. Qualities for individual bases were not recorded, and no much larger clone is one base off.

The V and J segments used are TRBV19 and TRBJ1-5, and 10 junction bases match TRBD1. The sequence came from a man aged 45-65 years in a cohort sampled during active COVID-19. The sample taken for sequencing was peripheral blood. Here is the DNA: TGTGCCAGTAGGGGACAGGGGACCGGTCAGCCCCAGCATTTT. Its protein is CASRGQGTGQPQHF.